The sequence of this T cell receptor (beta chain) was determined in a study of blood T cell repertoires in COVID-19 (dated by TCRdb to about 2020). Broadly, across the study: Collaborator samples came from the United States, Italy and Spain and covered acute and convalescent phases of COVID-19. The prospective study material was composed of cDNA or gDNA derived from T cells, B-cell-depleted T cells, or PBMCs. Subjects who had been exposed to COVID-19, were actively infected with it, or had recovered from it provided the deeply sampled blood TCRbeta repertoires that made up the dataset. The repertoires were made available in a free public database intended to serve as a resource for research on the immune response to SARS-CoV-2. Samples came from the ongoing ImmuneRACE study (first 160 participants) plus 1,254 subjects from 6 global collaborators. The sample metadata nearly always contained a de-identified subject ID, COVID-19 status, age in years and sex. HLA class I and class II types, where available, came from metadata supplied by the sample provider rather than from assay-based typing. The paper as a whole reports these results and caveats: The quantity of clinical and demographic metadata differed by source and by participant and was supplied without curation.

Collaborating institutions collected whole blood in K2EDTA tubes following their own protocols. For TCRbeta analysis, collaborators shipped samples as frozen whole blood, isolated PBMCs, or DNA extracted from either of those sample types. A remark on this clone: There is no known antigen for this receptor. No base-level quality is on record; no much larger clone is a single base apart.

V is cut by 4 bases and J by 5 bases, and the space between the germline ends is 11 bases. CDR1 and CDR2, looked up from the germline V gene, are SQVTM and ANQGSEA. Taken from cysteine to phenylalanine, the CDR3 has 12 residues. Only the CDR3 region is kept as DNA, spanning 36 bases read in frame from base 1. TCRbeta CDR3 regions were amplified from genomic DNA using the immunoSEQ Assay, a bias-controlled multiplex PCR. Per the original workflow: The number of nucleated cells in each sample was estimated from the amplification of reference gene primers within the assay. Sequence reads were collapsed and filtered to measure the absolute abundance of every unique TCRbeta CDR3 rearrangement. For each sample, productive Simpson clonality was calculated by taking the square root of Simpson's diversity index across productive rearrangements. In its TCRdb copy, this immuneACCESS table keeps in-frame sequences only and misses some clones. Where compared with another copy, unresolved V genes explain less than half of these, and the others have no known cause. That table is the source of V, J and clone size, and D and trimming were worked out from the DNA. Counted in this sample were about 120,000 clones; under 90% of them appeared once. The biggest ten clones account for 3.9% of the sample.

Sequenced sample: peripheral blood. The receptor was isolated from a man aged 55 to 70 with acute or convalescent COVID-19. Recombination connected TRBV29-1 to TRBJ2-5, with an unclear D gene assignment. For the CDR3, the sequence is CSVGSFGETQYF. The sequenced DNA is TGCAGCGTTGGGTCCTTCGGGGAGACCCAGTACTTC.